This T cell receptor beta chain was sequenced for a study of cytomegalovirus exposure and HLA in healthy donors. This CDR3 has 17 amino acids. Germline CDR1 SEHNR, CDR2 FQNEAQ (reference sequence). V lost 5 bases to trimming and J lost 1 base; unmatched junction nucleotides: 5. This clone was counted between two and nine times. Its antigen is unidentified. Study-level findings and limits: Highest at DRB1 and lowest at HLA-C, TCR association rates differed among HLA loci in a later analysis.

PCR primers comprised 60 Vbeta and 13 Jbeta primers. Profiled with immunoSEQ multiplex PCR; TCRdb holds only in-frame clones, not every one. The table records some 130,000 clones, around three quarters of them present only once. Sequences were obtained from PBMCs. This receptor was identified in a man in his thirties or forties in good health. The chain carries TRBV7-9 and TRBJ2-5, with 15 bases fitting TRBD2. DNA of the CDR3: TGTGCCAGCAGCCCACGGACTAGCGGGAGGGCCCAAGAGACCCAGTACTTC. This gives the protein CASSPRTSGRAQETQYF.